Below, 23 T cell receptor beta chains from the same sample are listed, as sequenced in a study of T cells in Graves' hyperthyroidism and ophthalmopathy. TCR beta CDR3 regions were amplified from RNA. A first-round RT-PCR of the TCR CDR3 used the HTBI primer set. TCRdb ran MiXCR on the multiplex PCR reads and lists one entry per CDR3 protein. The sample records about 600,000 distinct CDR3 sequences, 13% to 15% being singletons. Sequencing was done on a sample of blood. The origin of the receptors is a woman in her fifties or sixties with Graves' ophthalmopathy.

This clonotype showed up just once. A much larger clone differs from this one at a single base, so this may be a read error. The chain couples TRBV7-8 to TRBJ2-4; 14 positions match TRBD2. The CDR3 runs to 18 residues. Germline CDR1 SGHVS, CDR2 FQNEAQ. V gave up 1 base and J gave up 12 bases; unmatched junction bases: 14. In nucleotides, the CDR3 is TGTGCCAGCAGCTTAGTTGCCGGGACTAGCGGGAGTCGAGGGGGTCAGTACTTC. This codes for CASSLVAGTSGSRGGQYF.

This chain uses TRBV24-1 with TRBJ2-5; 14 nucleotides match TRBD2. Trimming took 3 bases from V and 4 from J; bases not matched to a gene: 3. The CDR3 is 16 residues long. The germline V gene encodes CDR1 KGHDR and CDR2 SFDVKD. CDR3 DNA sequence: TGTGCCACCAGTGATCGACTAGCGGGAGGGGGAGAGACCCAGTACTTC. The encoded protein is CATSDRLAGGGETQYF.

This clonotype was recorded many times. Written as DNA, the CDR3 is TGTGCCAGCAGTTATTTTGCGGGAGGGACAGATACGCAGTATTTT. Protein product: CASSYFAGGTDTQYF. The chain is built from TRBV6-1 and TRBJ2-3, with 9 bases aligning to TRBD2. V was clipped by 5 bases and J by 3 bases; unmatched bases: 6. CDR1 is MNHNS and CDR2 is SASEGT in the germline V gene. This CDR3 spans 15 amino acids.

The chain combines TRBV5-8 with TRBJ2-1; 9 nucleotides align to TRBD2. CDR3 length: 15 amino acids. CDR1 and CDR2 (germline): SGHTS, YDEGEE. V was pared by 3 bases and J by 7 bases, with 8 bases of the junction left unmatched. The CDR3 protein is CASSSGLAVTNEQFF. In DNA form, the CDR3 reads TGTGCCAGCAGCTCGGGACTAGCTGTCACTAATGAGCAGTTCTTC. The entire variable domain, with the rest obtained from reference TRBV5-8 and TRBJ2-1, is as follows: EAGVTQSPTHLIKTRGQQATLRCSPISGHTSVYWYQQALGLGLQFLLWYDEGEERNRGNFPPRFSGRQFPNYSSELNVNALELEDSALYLCASSSGLAVTNEQFFGPGTRLTVL.

This chain uses TRBV9 with TRBJ2-7, with 8 bases matching TRBD2. CDR1 is SGDLS and CDR2 is YYNGEE in the germline V gene. The CDR3 extends over 18 amino acids. Germline trimming cut 3 bases from V and 0 bases from J; bases unmatched to any gene: 14. CDR3 in amino acids: CASSAGLGGTLSSYEQYF. Written as DNA, the CDR3 is TGTGCCAGCAGCGCGGGACTAGGGGGAACCCTAAGCTCCTACGAGCAGTACTTC.

At least ten counts were recorded for this clonotype. The rearrangement joins TRBV6-2 or TRBV6-3 to TRBJ1-1; TRBD1 is a possible D gene (5 bases). V dropped 5 bases and J dropped 0 bases, with 13 bases sitting between them. In germline, CDR1 is MNHEY, CDR2 SVGEGT. The length of the CDR3 is 15 residues. As DNA, the CDR3 is TGTGCCAGCAGTCGGAGGGGACGGATGAACACTGAAGCTTTCTTT. Its translation: CASSRRGRMNTEAFF.

The gene calls are TRBV28 and TRBJ2-4; 11 bases map to TRBD2. V shed 7 bases, J shed 8 bases, and the junction held 10 bases outside the gene matches. The CDR3 extends over 15 amino acids. CDR1 MDHEN and CDR2 SYDVKM come from the germline V gene. CDR3 coding DNA: TGTGCCAGCAACCGACTAGCGGGATTGAGGGACATTCAGTACTTC. This translates into CASNRLAGLRDIQYF.

This clonotype appeared a few times. CDR3 in amino acids: CASSPMGSEAFF. The CDR3 DNA reads TGTGCCAGCAGCCCAATGGGGAGTGAAGCTTTCTTT. The chain combines TRBV6-1 with TRBJ1-1; D uncertain. This CDR3 has 12 amino acids. Trimming removed 6 bases at V and 7 bases at J, with 12 bases between. The germline V gene has CDR1 MNHNS and CDR2 SASEGT.

A few counts support this clonotype. The V and J genes are TRBV5-6 and TRBJ2-1; 12 bases fit TRBD2. The V and J ends lost 0 bases and 4 bases, in that order; junction bases with no gene match: 17. Germline assignment: CDR1 SGHDT and CDR2 YYEEEE. The CDR3 runs to 21 residues. CDR3 loop: CASSLEVPGRVGLAGYNEQFF. The CDR3 bases are TGTGCCAGCAGCTTGGAGGTTCCGGGCAGGGTCGGACTAGCGGGGTACAATGAGCAGTTCTTC.

This clonotype was found a few times. This sequence joins TRBV5-1 and TRBJ2-3; D gene unclear. Trimming removed 5 bases at V and 1 base at J, with 11 bases between. The CDR3 has 14 residues. Germline V gives CDR1 SGHRS, CDR2 YFSETQ. This CDR3 reads CASRAASGTDTQYF. CDR3 DNA sequence: TGCGCCAGCAGAGCCGCCAGCGGCACAGATACGCAGTATTTT.

The gene calls are TRBV6-4 and TRBJ2-2, with 8 nucleotides matching TRBD1. The trim removed 6 bases at V and 7 bases at J, leaving 7 bases unmatched. CDR1 is MRHNA, CDR2 SNTAGT, per germline. The CDR3 contains 14 residues. CDR3 nucleotides: TGTGCCAGCAGCCCCGACAGGGGTGGCGGGGAGCTGTTTTTT. It is translated as CASSPDRGGGELFF.

As for this clonotype: This could be a read error, since a much larger clone is one nucleotide away. The rearrangement links TRBV28 to TRBJ2-1; 13 bases line up with TRBD2. Germline lookup yields CDR1 MDHEN and CDR2 SYDVKM. The CDR3 length is 17 residues. The trim removed 11 bases at V and 5 bases at J, leaving 15 bases unmatched. The CDR3 reads CACKVLGLAGVNNEQFF. DNA for the CDR3: TGTGCCTGCAAGGTCCTTGGACTAGCGGGAGTTAACAATGAGCAGTTCTTC.

V is TRBV3-1 and J is TRBJ1-2; TRBD1 is a possible D gene (5 bases). The germline V gene has CDR1 LGHDT and CDR2 YNNKEL (reference sequence). The CDR3 covers 18 residues. Trimming shortened V by 0 bases and J by 2 bases, and 19 bases separated the two germline ends. CDR3 nucleotides: TGTGCCAGCAGCCAAGATCTAGGAGGGGACGACCCAAACTATGGCTACACCTTC. Protein product: CASSQDLGGDDPNYGYTF.

The chain carries TRBV10-3 and TRBJ1-2, with D tentatively TRBD1 (5 bases). Germline values: CDR1 ENHRY, CDR2 SYGVKD. The CDR3 runs 13 residues. V dropped 8 bases and J dropped 2 bases, with 12 bases sitting between them. The CDR3 coding sequence is TGTGCCATCCGCGGGGGGGAGAACTATGGCTACACCTTC. It codes for CAIRGGENYGYTF.

This clonotype was detected many times. This chain links TRBV27 with TRBJ2-2; 9 nucleotides line up with TRBD2. The CDR3 has 15 residues. V dropped 7 bases and J dropped 1; count of bases not matched to a gene: 4. In germline, CDR1 is MNHEY, CDR2 SMNVEV (reference sequence). The CDR3 loop reads CASKRGGGNTGELFF. The CDR3 coding sequence is TGTGCCAGCAAACGCGGGGGGGGGAACACCGGGGAGCTGTTTTTT.

As to this clonotype: With a much larger clone just one base away, this may be a read error. The rearrangement links TRBV20-1 to TRBJ2-2, with no clear D. Germline values: CDR1 DFQATT, CDR2 SNEGSKA (reference sequence). CDR3 length: 12 residues. V was trimmed by 5 bases and J by 8 bases, leaving 12 bases between them. CDR3 coding DNA: TGCAGTGCTGAACACGAGCCAGGGGAGCTGTTTTTT. Translation gives CSAEHEPGELFF.

The sample holds a few counts of this clonotype. The V and J genes are TRBV19 and TRBJ1-6; TRBD1 matches 8 bases. V lost 5 bases and J lost 10; bases outside the gene matches: 7. Germline CDR1 LNHDA, CDR2 SQIVND (reference sequence). The CDR3 runs 14 residues. CDR3 residues: CASSRATGDSPLHF. In DNA form, the CDR3 reads TGTGCCAGTAGTCGTGCGACAGGGGACTCACCCCTCCACTTT.

The V gene is TRBV12-3 or TRBV12-4, the J gene TRBJ2-3; D remains ambiguous. Trimming stripped 2 bases from V and 2 bases from J, with 5 bases between. The CDR3 has 13 residues. In DNA form, the CDR3 reads TGTGCCAGCAGTTTATTCCACACAGATACGCAGTATTTT. This sequence encodes CASSLFHTDTQYF.

This clonotype was observed at least ten times. Here the CDR3 DNA reads TGCAGTGCTTGTCGGGACAGCGTAGGGGATGGCTACACCTTC. Amino acid sequence: CSACRDSVGDGYTF. J is TRBJ1-2 and V is TRBV20-1; TRBD1 aligns across 7 bases. In germline, CDR1 is DFQATT, CDR2 SNEGSKA (reference sequence). This CDR3 is 14 amino acids long. V dropped 5 bases and J dropped 6; count of bases not matched to a gene: 12.

This clonotype was detected ten times or more. The DNA of the CDR3 is TGTGCCAGCAGTTTCGGGACAGAAAATTCACCCCTCCACTTT. This encodes CASSFGTENSPLHF. The chain links TRBV12-3 or TRBV12-4 to TRBJ1-6; TRBD1 matches 7 bases. The CDR3 covers 14 residues. Losses at the gene ends were 3 bases for V and 7 bases for J; bases not matched to a gene: 3.

This clonotype was detected once. The V call is TRBV20-1, the J call TRBJ2-7; D possibly corresponds to TRBD1 (6 bases). The CDR3 covers 15 residues. The germline V gene has CDR1 DFQATT and CDR2 SNEGSKA (reference sequence). The ends were cut back, 0 bases at V and 3 bases at J, with 15 bases in the middle. In DNA, the CDR3 is TGCAGTGCTAGAGACCCCGGGACATCGAGCTACGAGCAGTACTTC. This translates into CSARDPGTSSYEQYF.

This clonotype has ten or more counts. The gene calls are TRBV2 and TRBJ2-3; a possible D gene is TRBD2 (6 bases). This CDR3 comprises 14 residues. Germline V gene lookup returns CDR1 SNHLY and CDR2 FYNNEI. Trimming stripped 10 bases from V and 1 base from J, with 15 bases between. The CDR3 bases are TGTGCCACCCACCCTAGCGTCCGCACAGATACGCAGTATTTT. It encodes CATHPSVRTDTQYF.

This chain links TRBV10-3 with TRBJ1-2; D is undetermined. Germline CDR1 ENHRY, CDR2 SYGVKD. The CDR3 is 14 residues long. Trimming left V 5 bases short and J 3 bases short, with 13 bases between. The CDR3 bases are TGTGCCATCAGTACGGGTTTGAAAGACTATGGCTACACCTTC. It translates to CAISTGLKDYGYTF.